The clone carrying this T cell receptor beta chain was seen at least ten times. Its antigen is not known. This sample is part of a study of T cells in Graves' hyperthyroidism and ophthalmopathy. Across 18 months, stable Graves' hyperthyroidism was marked by no progression to ophthalmopathy. Clinical symptoms, serum thyroxine, TRAb, thyroid ultrasound and orbital computed tomography established diagnosis. Germline assignment: CDR1 MNHNS and CDR2 SASEGT. Trimming took 0 bases from V and 6 from J, leaving 11 bases between them. The CDR3 contains 14 residues. Amplified TCR beta CDR3 regions derived from RNA transcripts. First-round RT-PCR targeting the TCR CDR3 was performed with the HTBI primer set. TCRdb reprocessed the multiplex PCR reads via MiXCR and lists one record per CDR3 protein. The repertoire holds fewer than 750,000 distinct CDR3 sequences, with around 42% as singletons. Study outcomes and limitations: Most thyroid clonotypes with frequency above 0.001 were detected in blood. Ophthalmopathy was distinguished from stable hyperthyroidism by 13 V-J signatures.

The sequenced sample consisted of peripheral blood or thyroid tissue (not recorded which). This clonotype was obtained from a woman aged 18-29 years with Graves' hyperthyroidism. This rearrangement joins TRBV6-1 to TRBJ2-5; D perhaps matches TRBD2 (6 bases). The CDR3 region is CASSEAGGVQTQYF. For the CDR3, the DNA is TGTGCCAGCAGTGAAGCGGGCGGGGTGCAGACCCAGTACTTC.